This TCR beta chain is from a study of monozygotic twins with inflammatory bowel disease. TCRdb re-analyzed the 5' RACE reads; it lists each CDR3 protein once, without DNA. The ten most abundant clones cover approximately 2.3% of a sample with 420,000 or so distinct CDR3 sequences. The germline gives CDR1 DFQATT, CDR2 SNEGSKA (reference sequence). This CDR3 contains 15 residues. Sample: blood. This rearrangement joins TRBV20-1 to TRBJ2-1; TCRdb selects TRBD2, and the lack of DNA leaves this call unchecked. The TCR comes from a human donor with ulcerative colitis or Crohn's disease, or a healthy co-twin of an affected twin (not recorded which). CDR3 loop: CSARAGLARHNEQFF.